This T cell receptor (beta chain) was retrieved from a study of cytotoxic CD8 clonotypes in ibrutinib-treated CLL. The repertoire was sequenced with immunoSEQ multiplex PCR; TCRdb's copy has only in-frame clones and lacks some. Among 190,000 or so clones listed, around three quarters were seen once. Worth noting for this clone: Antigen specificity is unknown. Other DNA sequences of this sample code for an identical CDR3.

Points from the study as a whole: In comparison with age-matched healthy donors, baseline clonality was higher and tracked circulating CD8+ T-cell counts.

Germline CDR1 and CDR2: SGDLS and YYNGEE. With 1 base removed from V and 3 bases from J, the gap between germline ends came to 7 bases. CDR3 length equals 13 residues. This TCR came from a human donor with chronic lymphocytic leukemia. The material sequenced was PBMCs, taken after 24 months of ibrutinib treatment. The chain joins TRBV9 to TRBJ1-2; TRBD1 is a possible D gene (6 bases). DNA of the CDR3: TGTGCCAGCAGCGTACGGACAGACTATGGCTACACCTTC. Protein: CASSVRTDYGYTF.